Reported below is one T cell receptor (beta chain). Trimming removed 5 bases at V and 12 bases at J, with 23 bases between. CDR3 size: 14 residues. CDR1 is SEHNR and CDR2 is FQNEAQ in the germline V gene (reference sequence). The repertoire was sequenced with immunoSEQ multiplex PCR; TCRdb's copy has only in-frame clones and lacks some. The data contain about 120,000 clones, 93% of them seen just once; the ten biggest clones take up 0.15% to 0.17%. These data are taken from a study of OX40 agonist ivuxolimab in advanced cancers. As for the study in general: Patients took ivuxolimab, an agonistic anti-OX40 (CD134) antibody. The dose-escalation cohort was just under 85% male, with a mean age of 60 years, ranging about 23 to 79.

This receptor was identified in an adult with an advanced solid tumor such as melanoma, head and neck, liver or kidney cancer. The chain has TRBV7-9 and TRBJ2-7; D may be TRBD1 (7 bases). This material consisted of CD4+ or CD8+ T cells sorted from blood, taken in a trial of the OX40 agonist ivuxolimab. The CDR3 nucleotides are TGTGCCAGCAGCAAAGATGGAGGGGGCTCTAGGATGTACTTC. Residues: CASSKDGGGSRMYF.